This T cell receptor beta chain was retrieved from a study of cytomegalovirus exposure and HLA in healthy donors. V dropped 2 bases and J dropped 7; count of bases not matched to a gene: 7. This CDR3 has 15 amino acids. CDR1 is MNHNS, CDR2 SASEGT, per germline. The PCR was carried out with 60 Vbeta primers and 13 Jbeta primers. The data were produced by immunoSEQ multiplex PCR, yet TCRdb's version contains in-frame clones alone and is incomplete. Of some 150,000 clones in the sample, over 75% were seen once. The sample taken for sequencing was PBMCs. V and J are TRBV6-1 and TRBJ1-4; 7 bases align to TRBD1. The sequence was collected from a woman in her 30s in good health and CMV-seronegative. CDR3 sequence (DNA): TGTGCCAGCAGTGAAATTAGGGGGCGAGGTGAAAAACTGTTTTTT. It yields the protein CASSEIRGRGEKLFF.